This T cell receptor (beta chain) was obtained from a study of cytotoxic CD8 clonotypes in ibrutinib-treated CLL. Study details: Partial response occurred in roughly 25 patients and complete response in 2; at median approximately 68 months, approximately 14 remained remitted and about twelve progressed.

The CDR3 is made up of 13 amino acids. Germline-derived CDR1 and CDR2 are SEHNR and FQNEAQ (reference sequence). Between the trimmed V and J ends, which lost 5 bases and 5 bases, there was a span of 12 bases. The assay was immunoSEQ multiplex PCR, and TCRdb's table has in-frame clones only and misses some. This table holds over 200,000 clones, 75% to 85% found once. This clonotype originated in a human donor with chronic lymphocytic leukemia. The chain combines TRBV7-9 with TRBJ1-1; perhaps TRBD1 as D (5 bases). The sequenced sample was PBMCs, obtained after 12 months of ibrutinib treatment. The DNA for the CDR3 is TGTGCCAGCAGCCTACAGGCAGAAACTGAAGCTTTCTTT. Its protein is CASSLQAETEAFF.